The sequence of this T cell receptor (beta chain) was determined in a study of shared clonotypes between healthy human individuals. Whole-study results and caveats: At large depth, rarefaction still showed sorted-subset sequencing to be incomplete. Four donors shared about 4.5% of their naive CD4 clonotypes. The represented genetic and exposure-history diversity was limited by the small number of donors.

As regards this clone: Its specificity is unknown.

Using immunoSEQ multiplex PCR, the repertoire was profiled, and TCRdb retains in-frame clones only, with some absent. The table shows more than 850,000 clones, with approximately 78% occurring only once. Trimming removed 4 bases from V and 5 bases from J, with 14 bases in between. Per the germline V gene, CDR1 is LNHNV and CDR2 is YYDKDF (reference sequence). CDR3 length: 15 residues. All donors qualified as healthy HIV-negative adults and had experienced no recent acute infections or vaccinations. The receptor was isolated from a man aged 18-30 years in good health. Some clones in this sample may be carry-over from other donors' samples. The rearrangement uses TRBV15 and TRBJ2-2; D unresolved. Sequenced input: memory CD4+ T cells from PBMCs. The subset is: CD45RA-negative fraction. The CDR3 DNA sequence: TGTGCCACCAGCACAATAAGCCGACGGACCGGGGAGCTGTTTTTT. It translates to CATSTISRRTGELFF.